These 5 T cell receptor beta chains came from one sample sequenced in a study of blood T cell repertoires in COVID-19. Assay used: immunoSEQ multiplex PCR; TCRdb lists only in-frame clones, some missing. The data contain more than 300,000 clones, about 87% of them singletons. The sample taken for sequencing was peripheral blood. The source is a woman in her forties or fifties with COVID-19, enrolled during active disease.

As regards this clone: Other DNA sequences in the same sample also yield this CDR3. The CDR3 DNA is TGCGCCAGCTCGGGACAGGGGGGACAGCCCCAGCATTTT. This encodes CASSGQGGQPQHF. The chain carries TRBV10-2 and TRBJ1-5; the match to TRBD1 covers 11 bases. The V segment lost 8 bases and the J segment 7 bases; nucleotides outside the gene matches: 4. The CDR3 is 13 residues long. Germline loops: CDR1 WSHSY, CDR2 SAAADI.

The chain has TRBV7-3 and TRBJ1-2; 11 bases line up with TRBD1. The trim removed 5 bases at V and 8 bases at J, leaving 7 bases unmatched. This CDR3 has 14 amino acids. The germline V gene has CDR1 SGHTA and CDR2 FQGTGA. The CDR3 protein is CASSQGQGAQGYTF. DNA for the CDR3: TGTGCCAGCAGCCAAGGACAGGGGGCGCAAGGCTACACCTTC.

V usage is TRBV19 and J usage is TRBJ2-3, with D possibly being TRBD2 (7 bases). V shed 3 bases and J shed 3 bases, with 10 bases lying between them. CDR1 and CDR2 from the germline V gene are LNHDA and SQIVND (reference sequence). The CDR3 is made up of 14 amino acids. DNA for the CDR3: TGTGCCAGTAGTATGGGGAGGGGGACAGATACGCAGTATTTT. Encoded protein: CASSMGRGTDTQYF.

The chain uses TRBV7-9 and TRBJ2-1; 9 nucleotides match TRBD1. The CDR3 has 17 amino acids. Germline values: CDR1 SEHNR, CDR2 FQNEAQ (reference sequence). V lost 3 bases and J lost 0; bases outside the gene matches: 6. Here the CDR3 DNA reads TGTGCCAGCAGCTTTGTACAGGGGGCTTACTCCTACAATGAGCAGTTCTTC. This encodes CASSFVQGAYSYNEQFF.

This clone was recorded once. The rearrangement joins TRBV28 to TRBJ2-3; 8 positions agree with TRBD1. The germline gives CDR1 MDHEN, CDR2 SYDVKM. The CDR3 loop spans 17 amino acids. The trim removed 5 bases at V and 3 bases at J, leaving 13 bases unmatched. The CDR3 sequence: CASSPKRTGPTTDTQYF. The CDR3 region has the DNA TGTGCCAGCAGTCCGAAAAGGACAGGGCCCACAACAGATACGCAGTATTTT.